Presented here are 30 T cell receptor beta chains from one specimen sequenced in a study of blood T cells in healthy people across ages. The use of a sample-barcoded 5' primer and a J-beta primer mix characterized a second PCR of roughly 6 to 11 cycles. Each CDR3 protein is one row after TCRdb ran MiXCR on the 5' RACE reads. Of more than 650,000 distinct CDR3 sequences in the sample, around a quarter were seen once. The sample was also linked to a second study, of T cells of mothers and their children.

The specimen was blood. Source of these receptors: a boy aged 10-17 years in good health.

This clonotype was seen only a few times. The chain uses TRBV19 and TRBJ2-5; D perhaps matches TRBD2 (7 bases). The DNA end lines up better with TRBJ2-7; the J call may be wrong. CDR1 LNHDA and CDR2 SQIVND come from the germline V gene (reference sequence). The CDR3 contains 13 residues. CDR3 loop: CASSTGGGDEQYF. CDR3 DNA: TGTGCCAGTAGCACGGGGGGCGGCGACGAGCAGTACTTC.

This clonotype showed up just a few times. The V call is TRBV12-3 or TRBV12-4, the J call TRBJ2-1; D is ambiguous. The germline V and J ends were trimmed by 3 bases and 5 bases, with 20 bases remaining between them. There are 17 residues in the CDR3. CDR3 DNA: TGTGCCAGCAGTTTTGGTTGGCTCGATGTTGGGAACAATGAGCAGTTCTTC. Residues: CASSFGWLDVGNNEQFF.

This chain connects TRBV6-5 to TRBJ1-2; tentative D call: TRBD1 (5 bases). V was cut by 6 bases and J by 1 base, with 12 bases left in between. The CDR3 is made up of 14 amino acids. Per germline, CDR1 MNHEY and CDR2 SVGAGI. The CDR3 spells CASRTRGGNYGYTF. In nucleotides, the CDR3 is TGTGCCAGCAGGACAAGGGGTGGTAACTATGGCTACACCTTC.

This clonotype was seen only a few times. The chain combines TRBV6-4 with TRBJ2-3; D call uncertain. The CDR3 covers 13 residues. Germline V gene data show CDR1 as MRHNA and CDR2 as SNTAGT. Trimming took 2 bases from V and 5 from J, leaving 8 bases between them. CDR3 in amino acids: CASSDGLGDTQYF. CDR3 nucleotide sequence: TGTGCCAGCAGTGACGGTTTAGGAGATACGCAGTATTTT.

The V gene is TRBV10-2, the J gene TRBJ1-3, with a weak D call TRBD1 (5 bases). There are 14 residues in the CDR3. V dropped 10 bases and J dropped 1 base, with 14 bases sitting between them. CDR1 and CDR2 (germline): WSHSY, SAAADI. Here the CDR3 DNA reads TGCGCCACCCCCCAGGGTAGGTCTGGAAACACCATATATTTT. This translates into CATPQGRSGNTIYF.

The chain carries TRBV2 and TRBJ2-5; D is unresolved. The V gene's germline CDR1 is SNHLY and CDR2 FYNNEI. Trimming removed 5 bases at V and 4 bases at J, with 14 bases between. The CDR3 sequence is 14 residues long. CDR3 in amino acids: CASSNPPARETQYF. Written as DNA, the CDR3 is TGTGCCAGCAGTAATCCGCCTGCCCGAGAGACCCAGTACTTC.

This clonotype occurred many times. In nucleotides, the CDR3 is TGTGCCAGCAGTGAGGGCGGAAGAAACATTCAGTACTTC. Translated, it gives CASSEGGRNIQYF. The rearrangement links TRBV25-1 to TRBJ2-4; D uncertain. The germline V and J ends were trimmed by 3 bases and 6 bases, with 9 bases remaining between them. CDR1 is MGHDK, CDR2 SYGVNS, per germline. The CDR3 is 13 residues long.

The chain recombines TRBV7-2 with TRBJ2-7, with D perhaps matching TRBD2 (6 bases). CDR1 is SGHTA, CDR2 FQGNSA, per germline. V lost 3 bases and J 3 bases, leaving 15 bases between the germline ends. The CDR3 length is 15 residues. The CDR3 nucleotides are TGTGCCAGCAGCTTGGTGGCGGGAACTTTCTACGAGCAGTACTTC. It is translated as CASSLVAGTFYEQYF.

CDR3: CASGYYGYTF. The CDR3 DNA sequence: TGTGCCAGCGGATACTATGGCTACACCTTC. This chain links TRBV28 with TRBJ1-2; D remains ambiguous. Trimming took 8 bases from V and 3 from J, leaving 4 bases between them. Germline assignment: CDR1 MDHEN and CDR2 SYDVKM. This CDR3 contains 10 residues.

The chain recombines TRBV7-8 with TRBJ1-1; D is ambiguous. The CDR3 has 13 residues. Trimming shortened V by 5 bases and J by 4 bases, and 11 bases separated the two germline ends. From germline, CDR1 is SGHVS and CDR2 FQNEAQ. The CDR3 DNA follows: TGTGCCAGCAGCGGGTGGGATTCCACTGAAGCTTTCTTT. The encoded protein is CASSGWDSTEAFF.

The chain recombines TRBV30 with TRBJ1-1; maybe TRBD1 (6 bases). Looked up from germline, CDR1 is GTSNPN and CDR2 is SVGIG (reference sequence). CDR3 length: 12 amino acids. Trimming shortened V by 8 bases and J by 2 bases, and 12 bases separated the two germline ends. The CDR3 DNA follows: TGTGCCGGCCACAGGGTCAACACTGAAGCTTTCTTT. Translated, it gives CAGHRVNTEAFF.

The chain recombines TRBV29-1 with TRBJ2-7, with 13 bases matching TRBD2. V was clipped by 5 bases and J by 3 bases; unmatched bases: 10. CDR1 is SQVTM, CDR2 ANQGSEA, per germline. This CDR3 region has 16 residues. The CDR3 region has the DNA TGCAGCGTTCAGGGACTAGCGGGATTTAAGGTCTACGAGCAGTACTTC. It encodes CSVQGLAGFKVYEQYF.

This chain connects TRBV2 to TRBJ2-5, with 8 bases identical to TRBD1. Germline loops: CDR1 SNHLY, CDR2 FYNNEI. The ends lost 7 bases at V and 2 bases at J; junction bases unmatched: 3. The CDR3 has 13 amino acids. The CDR3 DNA follows: TGTGCCAGCAACGGGGACAGGCAAGAGACCCAGTACTTC. The encoded protein is CASNGDRQETQYF.

V gene TRBV29-1 combines with J gene TRBJ1-1, with 8 bases aligning to TRBD1. V trimming: 6 bases; J trimming: 11 bases; junction bases outside the gene matches: 8. The germline gives CDR1 SQVTM, CDR2 ANQGSEA. CDR3 length: 11 residues. This chain's CDR3 is CSVPPTGEAFF. The CDR3 region has the DNA TGCAGCGTGCCCCCGACAGGGGAGGCTTTCTTT. Based on the CDR3 plus reference TRBV29-1 and TRBJ1-1, the full variable domain is SAVISQKPSRDICQRGTSLTIQCQVDSQVTMMFWYRQQPGQSLTLIATANQGSEATYESGFVIDKFPISRPNLTFSTLTVSNMSPEDSSIYLCSVPPTGEAFFGQGTRLTVV.

This chain links TRBV21-1 with TRBJ2-1; TRBD1, the table's D call, lacks a check against the DNA. TRBV21-1 is deemed a pseudogene. The CDR3 covers 10 residues. The CDR3 nucleotides read TGTGCCACCCCTGGCAATGAGCAGTTCTTC. It is translated as CATPGNEQFF.

As for this clonotype: An end of the junction does not agree with germline; a read error may underlie this. The chain recombines TRBV7-7 with TRBJ2-2; 12 bases align to TRBD1. In germline, CDR1 is SSHAT, CDR2 FNYEAQ (reference sequence). This CDR3 contains 18 residues. The DNA of the CDR3 is TGTGCTAGCAGCTTAGTCGGGACAGGGGGCGCGAACACCGGGGAGCTGTTTTTT. Translated, it gives CASSLVGTGGANTGELFF. Full variable domain (outside the CDR3, taken from reference TRBV7-7 and TRBJ2-2): GAGVSQSPRYKVTKRGQDVTLRCDPISSHATLYWYQQALGQGPEFLTYFNYEAQPDKSGLPSDRFSAERPEGSISTLTIQRTEQRDSAMYRCASSLVGTGGANTGELFFGEGSRLTVL.

V gene TRBV4-1 combines with J gene TRBJ1-5; D unclear. This CDR3 spans 14 amino acids. Germline-derived CDR1 and CDR2 are MGHRA and YSYEKL. The V end was cut by 4 bases, the J end by 1 base, with 8 bases between. CDR3 DNA sequence: TGCGCCAGCAGCCTCCCCCAGAGCAATCAGCCCCAGCATTTT. Its protein is CASSLPQSNQPQHF.

The chain combines TRBV7-2 with TRBJ1-6, with D perhaps TRBD1 (6 bases). Germline V lookup: CDR1 SGHTA, CDR2 FQGNSA. Deletions cut 8 bases from V and 2 bases from J, with 13 bases between. CDR3 length: 15 amino acids. CDR3: CASAGRGTYNSPLHF. In DNA form, the CDR3 reads TGTGCCAGCGCGGGAAGGGGGACCTATAATTCACCCCTCCACTTT.

This clonotype was seen many times. This chain uses TRBV2 with TRBJ1-2, with 7 nucleotides matching TRBD1. The V gene end was trimmed by 6 bases and the J gene end by 6 bases; junction bases not matched to a gene: 4. The CDR3 covers 12 residues. Germline loops: CDR1 SNHLY, CDR2 FYNNEI. The CDR3 sequence: CASRITGDGYTF. CDR3 sequence (DNA): TGTGCCAGCAGGATTACAGGGGATGGCTACACCTTC.

This clonotype was found many times. The chain employs TRBV7-8 and TRBJ2-4; D ambiguous. CDR3 size: 13 residues. The germline CDR1 and CDR2 sequences are SGHVS and FQNEAQ. The V end was cut by 4 bases, the J end by 5 bases, with 9 bases between. CDR3 in amino acids: CASSSGPQNIQYF. CDR3 sequence (DNA): TGTGCCAGCAGCTCTGGACCCCAAAACATTCAGTACTTC. Supplemented by reference TRBV7-8 and TRBJ2-4, the full variable domain reads GAGVSQSPRYKVAKRGQDVALRCDPISGHVSLFWYQQALGQGPEFLTYFQNEAQLDKSGLPSDRFFAERPEGSVSTLKIQRTQQEDSAVYLCASSSGPQNIQYFGAGTRLSVL.

J is TRBJ1-4 and V is TRBV20-1; unclear D gene. The CDR3 has 14 residues. With 5 bases removed from V and 8 bases from J, the gap between germline ends came to 18 bases. From germline, CDR1 is DFQATT and CDR2 SNEGSKA (reference sequence). Here the CDR3 DNA reads TGCAGTGCTGGTAACCAACAAACGGAGGAAAAACTGTTTTTT. Translated: CSAGNQQTEEKLFF.

The J gene is TRBJ1-3, the V gene TRBV2; no clear D. Germline assignment: CDR1 SNHLY and CDR2 FYNNEI. The CDR3 runs to 13 residues. Trimming removed 6 bases at V and 4 bases at J, with 10 bases between. CDR3 DNA: TGTGCCAGCAGGGACCCCAGCGGAAACACCATATATTTT. This codes for CASRDPSGNTIYF.

The genes are TRBV20-1 and TRBJ2-3; 9 bases are a match to TRBD2. Germline CDR1 is DFQATT and CDR2 is SNEGSKA (reference sequence). This CDR3 is built from 18 residues. V was clipped by 0 bases and J by 0 bases; unmatched bases: 10. CDR3 residues: CSARDLSTSGSSTDTQYF. The CDR3 DNA is TGCAGTGCTAGAGATCTTTCAACTAGCGGGTCTAGCACAGATACGCAGTATTTT.

The chain links TRBV2 to TRBJ1-1; D perhaps matches TRBD1 (5 bases). The V gene's germline CDR1 is SNHLY and CDR2 FYNNEI. V dropped 8 bases and J dropped 4 bases, with 17 bases sitting between them. This CDR3 is built from 14 residues. CDR3: CASFRDPATTEAFF. The CDR3, as DNA: TGTGCCAGCTTCCGGGACCCCGCGACCACTGAAGCTTTCTTT.

This chain joins TRBV27 and TRBJ2-3; D might be TRBD1 (7 bases). The V and J ends lost 3 bases and 0 bases respectively, with 16 bases between them. This CDR3 contains 17 residues. Germline CDR1 reads MNHEY; CDR2 reads SMNVEV (reference sequence). CDR3: CASSFRGRGVSTDTQYF. The CDR3 DNA reads TGTGCCAGCAGTTTCCGTGGCAGGGGGGTTAGCACAGATACGCAGTATTTT.

The chain carries TRBV6-2 or TRBV6-3 and TRBJ1-4, with TRBD1 as a possible D gene (5 bases). CDR1 and CDR2 from the germline V gene are MNHEY and SVGEGT. Trimming left V 2 bases short and J 7 bases short, with 11 bases between. This CDR3 contains 14 residues. The DNA of the CDR3 is TGTGCCAGCAGTTACCCGGGGCAGGCTGAAAAACTGTTTTTT. Translation: CASSYPGQAEKLFF.

This clonotype has only a few counts. This chain uses TRBV5-5 with TRBJ1-4; D gene ambiguous. This CDR3 is built from 15 residues. Trimming pared 2 bases from V and 6 bases from J, leaving 14 bases between. Germline assignment: CDR1 SGHKS and CDR2 YYEKEE (reference sequence). The CDR3: CASSLSGLVDEKLFF. The CDR3 DNA reads TGTGCCAGCAGCTTAAGTGGGTTAGTCGATGAAAAACTGTTTTTT.

This clonotype has more than one count but fewer than ten. The genes are TRBV5-1 and TRBJ2-2; D possibly corresponds to TRBD1 (5 bases). V lost 0 bases and J 5 bases, leaving 11 bases between the germline ends. Per the germline V gene, CDR1 is SGHRS and CDR2 is YFSETQ. The CDR3 spans 15 residues. This chain's CDR3 is CASSLVGAETGELFF. CDR3 coding DNA: TGCGCCAGCAGCTTGGTAGGGGCGGAAACCGGGGAGCTGTTTTTT. The variable domain in full, completed from reference TRBV5-1 and TRBJ2-2, reads KAGVTQTPRYLIKTRGQQVTLSCSPISGHRSVSWYQQTPGQGLQFLFEYFSETQRNKGNFPGRFSGRQFSNSRSEMNVSTLELGDSALYLCASSLVGAETGELFFGEGSRLTVL.

The chain is built from TRBV29-1 and TRBJ2-1, with D possibly TRBD2 on 6 matching bases. The CDR3 contains 15 residues. Trimming left V 3 bases short and J 9 bases short, with 21 bases between. Germline V gene sequence: CDR1 SQVTM, CDR2 ANQGSEA. The CDR3 sequence is CSVDIGAGWGGEQFF. The CDR3 nucleotides read TGCAGCGTTGACATCGGGGCGGGGTGGGGTGGTGAGCAGTTCTTC.

This chain connects TRBV18 to TRBJ2-5; possibly TRBD1 for D (6 bases). The CDR3 loop spans 14 amino acids. Trimming removed 6 bases from V and 2 bases from J, with 13 bases in between. The germline CDR1 and CDR2 sequences are KGHSH and LQKENI. The DNA for the CDR3 is TGTGCCAGCTCTCCAAGACAGGAGCAAGAGACCCAGTACTTC. Translation gives CASSPRQEQETQYF.